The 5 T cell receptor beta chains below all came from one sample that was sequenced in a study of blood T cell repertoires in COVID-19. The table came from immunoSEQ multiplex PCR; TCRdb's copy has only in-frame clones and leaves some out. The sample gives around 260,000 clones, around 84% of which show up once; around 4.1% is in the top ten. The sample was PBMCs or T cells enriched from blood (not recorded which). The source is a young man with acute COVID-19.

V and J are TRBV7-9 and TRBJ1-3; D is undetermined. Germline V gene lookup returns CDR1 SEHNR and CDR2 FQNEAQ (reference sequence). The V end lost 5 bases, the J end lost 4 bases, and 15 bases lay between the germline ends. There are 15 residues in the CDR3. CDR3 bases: TGTGCCAGCAGCCTACGTCCCGGAGGCGGAAACACCATATATTTT. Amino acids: CASSLRPGGGNTIYF.

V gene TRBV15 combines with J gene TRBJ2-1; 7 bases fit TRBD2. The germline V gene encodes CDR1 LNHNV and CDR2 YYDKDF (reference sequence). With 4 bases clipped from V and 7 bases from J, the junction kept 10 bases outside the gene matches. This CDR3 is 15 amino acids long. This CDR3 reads CATSMTRLAKNEQFF. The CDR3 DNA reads TGTGCCACCAGCATGACCCGACTAGCTAAGAATGAGCAGTTCTTC.

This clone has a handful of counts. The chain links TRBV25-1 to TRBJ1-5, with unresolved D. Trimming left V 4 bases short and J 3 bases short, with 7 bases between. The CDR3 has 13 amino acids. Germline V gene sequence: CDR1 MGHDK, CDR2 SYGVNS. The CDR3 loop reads CASSGQNNQPQHF. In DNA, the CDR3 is TGTGCCAGCAGTGGACAAAACAATCAGCCCCAGCATTTT.

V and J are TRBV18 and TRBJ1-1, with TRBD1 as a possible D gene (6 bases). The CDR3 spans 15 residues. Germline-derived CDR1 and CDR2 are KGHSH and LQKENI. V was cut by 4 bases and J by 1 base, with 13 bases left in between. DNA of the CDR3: TGTGCCAGCTCACAGGAAACGGGACAGAACACTGAAGCTTTCTTT. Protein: CASSQETGQNTEAFF. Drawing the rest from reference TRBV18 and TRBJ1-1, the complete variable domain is NAGVMQNPRHLVRRRGQEARLRCSPMKGHSHVYWYRQLPEEGLKFMVYLQKENIIDESGMPKERFSAEFPKEGPSILRIQQVVRGDSAAYFCASSQETGQNTEAFFGQGTRLTVV.

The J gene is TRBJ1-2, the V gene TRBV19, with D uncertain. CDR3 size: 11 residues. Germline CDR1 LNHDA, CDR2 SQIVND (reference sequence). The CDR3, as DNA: TGTGGAGCAGGAAGTGATTATGGCTACACCTTC. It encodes CGAGSDYGYTF.